These 21 T cell receptor beta chains came from one sample sequenced in a study of identical twins. TCRdb reanalysed the 5' RACE reads using MiXCR and keeps one entry per CDR3 protein. This table has some 440,000 distinct CDR3 sequences, roughly a quarter appearing once. These same records also appear under a second study, on T cells expressing NK-cell markers.

The sequenced sample was CD4+ T cells sorted from blood. The receptors stem from a woman between 18 and 30 years old in good health.

V is TRBV20-1 and J is TRBJ1-5; 7 positions agree with TRBD1. V shed 4 bases, J shed 2 bases, and the junction held 11 bases outside the gene matches. This CDR3 spans 16 amino acids. Germline V gene sequence: CDR1 DFQATT, CDR2 SNEGSKA (reference sequence). This CDR3 reads CSATRGASWGNQPQHF. DNA for the CDR3: TGCAGTGCTACCAGGGGGGCCTCCTGGGGCAATCAGCCCCAGCATTTT.

The V gene is TRBV5-4, the J gene TRBJ2-5, with D maybe TRBD2 (5 bases). The CDR3 is made up of 13 amino acids. Germline V gives CDR1 SGHNT, CDR2 YYREEE (reference sequence). Trimming pared 4 bases from V and 4 bases from J, leaving 11 bases between. The CDR3 sequence: CASSMYAGETQYF. The CDR3 DNA sequence: TGTGCCAGCAGCATGTACGCGGGAGAGACCCAGTACTTC.

In this sample, this clonotype turned up a few times. The rearrangement links TRBV7-2 to TRBJ2-3; no firm D call. The germline gives CDR1 SGHTA, CDR2 FQGNSA. V lost 1 base and J 6 bases, leaving 8 bases between the germline ends. The CDR3 spans 13 residues. The CDR3 region is CASSLVLGDTQYF. In DNA form, the CDR3 reads TGTGCCAGCAGCTTAGTGCTAGGGGATACGCAGTATTTT.

V and J are TRBV12-3 or TRBV12-4 and TRBJ1-3; D is unclear. This CDR3 is 14 amino acids long. Trimming removed 1 base from V and 5 bases from J, with 9 bases in between. The CDR3 DNA reads TGTGCCAGCAGTTTAGGCGGGTACAGAAACACCATATATTTT. Amino acids: CASSLGGYRNTIYF.

This clonotype was seen a handful of times. This chain joins TRBV27 and TRBJ2-7, with unresolved D. The CDR3 runs to 14 residues. Germline CDR1 MNHEY, CDR2 SMNVEV (reference sequence). Trimming shortened V by 6 bases and J by 3 bases, and 15 bases separated the two germline ends. In DNA, the CDR3 is TGTGCCAGCAGGCCGCTCGGGCAGAGCTACGAGCAGTACTTC. Translated, it gives CASRPLGQSYEQYF.

This clonotype has just a few counts. The chain carries TRBV14 and TRBJ2-3; unclear D gene. The CDR3 spans 14 residues. Germline lookup yields CDR1 SGHDN and CDR2 FVKESK. V was clipped by 4 bases and J by 4 bases, with 12 bases between them. The CDR3 bases are TGTGCCAGCAGCCGAAACTACGCAGCAGATACGCAGTATTTT. Encoded protein: CASSRNYAADTQYF.

In this sample, this clonotype turned up a few times. The chain couples TRBV28 to TRBJ1-1; the D gene is possibly TRBD1 (6 bases). The CDR3 has 16 amino acids. CDR1 is MDHEN, CDR2 SYDVKM, per germline. With 5 bases removed from V and 10 bases from J, the gap between germline ends came to 26 bases. The CDR3 DNA reads TGTGCCAGCAGTCGTGCAGGGGCAGGGAAAGCGGAGGGAGCTTTCTTT. It translates to CASSRAGAGKAEGAFF.

The J gene is TRBJ2-1, the V gene TRBV12-3 or TRBV12-4; D could derive from TRBD1 or TRBD2 (5 bases each). Trimming stripped 4 bases from V and 16 bases from J, with 20 bases between. The CDR3 covers 13 residues. CDR3 residues: CASSSTAPRGGFF. DNA for the CDR3: TGTGCCAGCAGTTCCACCGCACCGAGGGGCGGCTTCTTC.

The rearrangement links TRBV28 to TRBJ2-5, with 10 bases aligning to TRBD1. CDR3 length: 15 residues. Germline V gene data show CDR1 as MDHEN and CDR2 as SYDVKM. Germline trimming cut 4 bases from V and 5 bases from J; bases unmatched to any gene: 7. The CDR3 bases are TGTGCCAGCAGTTGGGGGACAGGGGTCGGCGAGACCCAGTACTTC. Residues: CASSWGTGVGETQYF.

The rearrangement uses TRBV12-3 or TRBV12-4 and TRBJ2-7, with 7 bases fitting TRBD2. J lost 3 bases, V lost 5 bases, and 4 bases had no gene match. The CDR3 length is 13 residues. This chain's CDR3 is CASSRDYYYEQYF. The CDR3 region has the DNA TGTGCCAGCAGTAGGGACTACTACTACGAGCAGTACTTC.

The chain uses TRBV20-1 and TRBJ2-6, with 8 bases identical to TRBD1. The germline CDR1 and CDR2 sequences are DFQATT and SNEGSKA (reference sequence). The CDR3 is 18 residues long. V lost 3 bases and J lost 0; bases outside the gene matches: 10. The CDR3 DNA sequence: TGCAGTGCTAGTGGGTGGGACAGGTCCCACTCTGGGGCCAACGTCCTGACTTTC. This translates into CSASGWDRSHSGANVLTF.

The genes are TRBV7-8 and TRBJ1-3; maybe TRBD1 (5 bases). The V gene's germline CDR1 is SGHVS and CDR2 FQNEAQ. There are 17 residues in the CDR3. V was shortened by 1 base and J by 2 bases, with 15 bases between the two germline ends. The CDR3 bases are TGTGCCAGCAGCTTAGAGTGGGGCATTACGGCTGGAAACACCATATATTTT. It specifies CASSLEWGITAGNTIYF.

This clonotype was found a few times. The DNA for the CDR3 is TGTGCCAGCAGGACCCGACAGGGATACGCCTCCGGGGAGCTGTTTTTT. Translation gives CASRTRQGYASGELFF. V usage is TRBV12-3 or TRBV12-4 and J usage is TRBJ2-2, with 7 bases matching TRBD1. This CDR3 is built from 16 residues. V trimming: 6 bases; J trimming: 6 bases; junction bases outside the gene matches: 13.

The chain has TRBV3-1 and TRBJ2-3; unclear D gene. The CDR3 contains 12 residues. Germline V gene data show CDR1 as LGHDT and CDR2 as YNNKEL (reference sequence). V was pared by 3 bases and J by 4 bases, with 5 bases between. The CDR3 region is CASSQQADTQYF. The CDR3 region has the DNA TGTGCCAGCAGCCAGCAGGCAGATACGCAGTATTTT.

The chain has TRBV20-1 and TRBJ2-2, with D tentatively TRBD1 (6 bases). Trimming left V 4 bases short and J 5 bases short, with 14 bases between. Germline CDR1 reads DFQATT; CDR2 reads SNEGSKA (reference sequence). There are 14 residues in the CDR3. The chain's CDR3 is CSATRQVVTGELFF. For the CDR3, the DNA is TGCAGTGCTACCCGACAGGTGGTAACCGGGGAGCTGTTTTTT.

V usage is TRBV24-1 and J usage is TRBJ2-3; D perhaps matches TRBD1 (5 bases). Germline values: CDR1 KGHDR, CDR2 SFDVKD. The CDR3 has 13 residues. Deletions cut 5 bases from V and 6 bases from J, with 11 bases between. The CDR3 region is CATSALDKDTQYF. CDR3 bases: TGTGCCACCAGTGCCTTGGACAAGGATACGCAGTATTTT.

This clonotype was counted only a few times. The chain couples TRBV7-9 to TRBJ1-2; 8 bases are a match to TRBD1. The V segment lost 2 bases and the J segment 2 bases; nucleotides outside the gene matches: 7. Germline CDR1 reads SEHNR; CDR2 reads FQNEAQ (reference sequence). The CDR3 covers 16 residues. The CDR3 DNA reads as TGTGCCAGCAGCTTACCGGGACAGGTTAAGAACTATGGCTACACCTTC. Protein product: CASSLPGQVKNYGYTF.

There are a few counts of this clonotype. The V call is TRBV20-1, the J call TRBJ2-4, with 8 positions matching TRBD2. V shed 3 bases, J shed 2 bases, and the junction held 6 bases outside the gene matches. Per germline, CDR1 DFQATT and CDR2 SNEGSKA (reference sequence). The CDR3 has 15 amino acids. The CDR3 protein is CSAREFSGTKNIQYF. In DNA, the CDR3 is TGCAGTGCTAGGGAATTTAGCGGGACCAAAAACATTCAGTACTTC.

Ten or more counts support this clonotype. The genes are TRBV12-3 or TRBV12-4 and TRBJ2-1, with D unresolved. This CDR3 region has 11 residues. Deletions cut 1 base from V and 7 bases from J, with 2 bases between. CDR3 amino acids: CASSLGNEQFF. CDR3 bases: TGTGCCAGCAGTTTAGGGAATGAGCAGTTCTTC.

The CDR3, as DNA: TGCAGTGCTCTCCCCAAGTCCCGGGGCATCTACGAGCAGTACTTC. Its translation is CSALPKSRGIYEQYF. The rearrangement uses TRBV20-1 and TRBJ2-7; D may be TRBD1 or TRBD2 (5 bases each). The CDR3 consists of 15 residues. Germline V lookup: CDR1 DFQATT, CDR2 SNEGSKA (reference sequence). Trimming left V 5 bases short and J 3 bases short, with 20 bases between.

The gene calls are TRBV5-1 and TRBJ2-3; perhaps TRBD1 as D (5 bases). V lost 1 base, J lost 6 bases, and 12 bases lay in between. CDR3 length: 14 amino acids. Looked up from germline, CDR1 is SGHRS and CDR2 is YFSETQ. CDR3 DNA: TGCGCCAGCAGCTTGTGGGGCTGGGCGGATACGCAGTATTTT. Protein: CASSLWGWADTQYF.